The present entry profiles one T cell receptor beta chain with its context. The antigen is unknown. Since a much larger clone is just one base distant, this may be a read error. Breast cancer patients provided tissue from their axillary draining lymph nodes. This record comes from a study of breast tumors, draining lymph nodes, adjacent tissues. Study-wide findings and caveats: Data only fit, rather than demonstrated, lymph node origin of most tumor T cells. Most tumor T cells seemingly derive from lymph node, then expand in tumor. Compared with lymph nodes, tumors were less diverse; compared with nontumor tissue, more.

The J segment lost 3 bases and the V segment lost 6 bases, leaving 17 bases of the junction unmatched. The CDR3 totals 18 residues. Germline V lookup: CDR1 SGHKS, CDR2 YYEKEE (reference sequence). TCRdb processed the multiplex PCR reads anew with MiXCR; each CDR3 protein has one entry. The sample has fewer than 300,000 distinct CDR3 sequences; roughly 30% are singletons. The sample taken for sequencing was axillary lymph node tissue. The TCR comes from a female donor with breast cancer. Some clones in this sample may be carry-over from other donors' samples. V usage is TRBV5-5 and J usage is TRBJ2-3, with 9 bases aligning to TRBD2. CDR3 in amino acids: CASTRTSARDTRTDTQYF. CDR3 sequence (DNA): TGTGCCAGCACCCGGACTAGCGCGAGGGATACTAGGACAGATACGCAGTATTTT. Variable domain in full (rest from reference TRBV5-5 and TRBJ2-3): DAGVTQSPTHLIKTRGQQVTLRCSPISGHKSVSWYQQVLGQGPQFIFQYYEKEERGRGNFPDRFSARQFPNYSSELNVNALLLGDSALYLCASTRTSARDTRTDTQYFGPGTRLTVL.